Listed here is a single T cell receptor (beta chain). No antigen is known for it. Possible read error: a much larger clone is one base away. The data were obtained in a study of T cells in Graves' hyperthyroidism and ophthalmopathy. Study results and caveats: With a median lead of roughly 6.8 months before onset, the model predicted ophthalmopathy. Blood held most thyroid clonotypes expanded above 0.001 frequency.

Exclusion of patients followed from uncontrolled infection, other autoimmune disease, pregnancy or lactation. Diagnoses rested on clinical symptoms, serum thyroxine and TRAb, thyroid ultrasound and orbital computed tomography. Germline-derived CDR1 and CDR2 are MNHNY and SVGAGI (reference sequence). The CDR3 length is 14 residues. There were TCR beta CDR3 regions amplified from RNA transcripts. First-round RT-PCR targeting the TCR CDR3 was performed with the HTBI primer set. Via MiXCR, TCRdb re-called the multiplex PCR reads, giving one row per CDR3 protein. The repertoire holds 530,000 or so distinct CDR3 sequences, with 15% to 20% as singletons.

The clonotype was recovered from a woman younger than 35 with Graves' ophthalmopathy. The sample was blood. The chain links TRBV6-6 to TRBJ1-1; D is perhaps TRBD1 (6 bases). The CDR3 DNA reads TGTGCCAGCAGTTACGACAGGTTGAACGCTGAAGCTTTCTTT. Translation gives CASSYDRLNAEAFF.